This T cell receptor beta chain was observed in a study of blood T cell repertoires in COVID-19 (dated by TCRdb to 2020 to 2021). About the full investigation: Samples from collaborators originated in the United States, Italy and Spain and spanned both the acute and convalescent phases of COVID-19. The prospective study material was composed of cDNA or gDNA derived from T cells, B-cell-depleted T cells, or PBMCs. The repertoires were released in a freely available public database meant as a resource for research on the immune response to SARS-CoV-2. Deeply sampled blood TCRbeta repertoires from subjects exposed to, actively infected with, or recovered from COVID-19 were included in the dataset. The sample metadata nearly always contained a de-identified subject ID, COVID-19 status, age in years and sex. Where available, HLA class I and class II types were obtained from metadata supplied by the sample provider rather than from assay-based typing. Samples were obtained from the ongoing ImmuneRACE study (first 160 participants) and from 1,200 or so subjects provided by 6 global collaborators. What the research found in general, with its limitations: How much clinical and demographic metadata was included differed by source and by participant, and the metadata was provided uncurated.

TCRbeta CDR3 regions were amplified from genomic DNA by means of the immunoSEQ Assay, a bias-controlled multiplex PCR. The original pipeline was this. The number of nucleated cells in each sample was estimated from the amplification of reference gene primers within the assay. To quantify the absolute abundance of each unique TCRbeta CDR3 rearrangement, sequence reads were collapsed and filtered. For each sample, productive Simpson clonality was calculated by taking the square root of Simpson's diversity index across productive rearrangements. As stored in TCRdb, this immuneACCESS dataset retains in-frame rearrangements with V and J assigned. A fraction of the clones does not appear; measured against another copy, unresolved V genes explain less than half of the discrepancy, and the remainder lacks a known reason. V and J calls and clone size follow that table, whereas D and trimming were derived from the DNA. This sample lists over 200,000 clones; 75% to 90% were detected once. The ten largest make up around 3.6% of the sample.

Looking up the germline V gene (reference sequence) yields CDR1 SEHNR and CDR2 FQNEAQ. The CDR3, cysteine through phenylalanine, is 15 amino acids long. The read is trimmed to its CDR3 DNA, 45 bases read in frame from base 1. Trimming at the junction amounts to 5 bases on V and 6 bases on J, and the germline ends lie 19 bases apart. As regards this clone: Its specific antigen is unknown. No quality values exist for individual bases; no much larger clone is one base distant.

In the prospective study, participants were roughly 18 to 100 years old, resided in approximately 25 geographic areas of the United States, and were enrolled through a virtual design. In the prospective study, participants were assigned to cohorts based on the clinical history participants reported in a screening survey and a study questionnaire. Exposed participants were defined as having been in contact with someone with a PCR-confirmed or clinician-diagnosed COVID-19 case within 2 weeks of study entry. Each participant in the prospective study had whole blood, serum and a nasopharyngeal or oropharyngeal swab collected by mobile phlebotomists. Additional blood draws and questionnaires over an approximately 2-month period could optionally be provided by prospective study participants. Prospective study blood samples were shipped either frozen or at room temperature before DNA extraction.

The clonotype was recovered from a woman aged 25 to 39 who had been exposed to COVID-19. This chain joins TRBV7-9 to TRBJ1-2; the D gene is possibly TRBD1, with 6 bases matching. Sequences were obtained from PBMCs or T cells enriched from blood (not recorded which). Here is the DNA: TGTGCCAGCAGCCCCGGCCATATGGGGGCGGATGGCTACACCTTC. It encodes CASSPGHMGADGYTF.